The T cell receptor (beta chain) described here comes from a study of beta chain features in type 1 diabetes. General study results and limits: Among all four CD4+ subsets, Type 1 diabetes patients had TCRB CDR3s that were moderately but significantly shorter. Individuals with type 1 diabetes displayed fewer insertions and more deletions at VDJ junctions.

This clone has more than one count but fewer than ten. What it recognizes is unknown. Trimming took 0 bases from V and 2 from J, leaving 4 bases between them. CDR3 length: 14 amino acids. Germline V gene data show CDR1 as MGHDK and CDR2 as SYGVNS. Expressed TCRB transcripts got sequenced, as all isolated RNA was reverse transcribed. Produced via immunoSEQ multiplex PCR; TCRdb's table is partial and in-frame only. The data hold around 710,000 clones, with under 15% observed a single time. The V call is TRBV25-1, the J call TRBJ2-2, with unresolved D. The sequencing sample was made of naive CD4+ T cells from blood. The clonotype originates from a young man with type 1 diabetes. CDR3 region: CASSEYLNTGELFF. The CDR3 coding sequence is TGTGCCAGCAGTGAATATCTCAACACCGGGGAGCTGTTTTTT.